This TCR beta chain originates from a study of neoadjuvant anti-PD-1 for oral cavity cancer. Study-wide results and limits: Higher pretreatment blood Treg/Th17 ratios correlated with higher pretreatment blood and lower post-treatment tumor TCRbeta clonality.

Points on this clone: What it binds is not known.

Only in-frame clones appear in the TCRdb table, and some are missing; sequencing was by immunoSEQ multiplex PCR. The table lists approximately 45,000 clones, about 76% of them singletons. Germline V lookup: CDR1 MNHNS, CDR2 SASEGT. V lost 6 bases, J lost 8 bases, and 11 bases stayed unmatched. The CDR3 runs 15 residues. As to time point: after neoadjuvant nivolumab, at surgical resection. Patients were newly diagnosed with stage II-IVA oral cavity squamous cell carcinoma without prior systemic or radiation treatment. The chain couples TRBV6-1 to TRBJ1-4; 8 bases fit TRBD1. The sequence was collected from a person aged 40-85 years with oral cavity squamous cell carcinoma. The sample consisted of PBMCs, taken after nivolumab (anti-PD-1) treatment. In nucleotides, the CDR3 is TGTGCCAGCAGCTCATCCGGACAGGGTGGGGAAAAACTGTTTTTT. Residues: CASSSSGQGGEKLFF.